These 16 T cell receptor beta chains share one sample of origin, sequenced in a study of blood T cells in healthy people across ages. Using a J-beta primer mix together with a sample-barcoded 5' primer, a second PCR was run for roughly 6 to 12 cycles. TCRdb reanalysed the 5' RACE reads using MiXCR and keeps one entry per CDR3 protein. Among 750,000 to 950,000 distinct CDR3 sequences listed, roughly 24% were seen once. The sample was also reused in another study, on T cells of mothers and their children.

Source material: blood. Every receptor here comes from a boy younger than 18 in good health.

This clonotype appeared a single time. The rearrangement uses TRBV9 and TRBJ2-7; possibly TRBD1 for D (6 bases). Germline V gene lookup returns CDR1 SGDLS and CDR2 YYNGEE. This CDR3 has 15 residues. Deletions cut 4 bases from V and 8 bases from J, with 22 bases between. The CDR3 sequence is CASSRQATQTGKQYF. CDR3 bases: TGTGCCAGCAGCCGACAGGCCACCCAAACGGGGAAGCAGTACTTC. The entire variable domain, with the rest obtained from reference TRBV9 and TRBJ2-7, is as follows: DSGVTQTPKHLITATGQRVTLRCSPRSGDLSVYWYQQSLDQGLQFLIQYYNGEERAKGNILERFSAQQFPDLHSELNLSSLELGDSALYFCASSRQATQTGKQYFGPGTRLTVT.

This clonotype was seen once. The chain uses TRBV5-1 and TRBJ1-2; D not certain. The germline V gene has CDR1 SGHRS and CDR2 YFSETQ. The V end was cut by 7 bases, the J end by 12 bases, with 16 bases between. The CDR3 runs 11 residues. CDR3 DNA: TGCGCCAGCTCTTTAGAGGGCCGGAACACCTTC. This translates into CASSLEGRNTF.

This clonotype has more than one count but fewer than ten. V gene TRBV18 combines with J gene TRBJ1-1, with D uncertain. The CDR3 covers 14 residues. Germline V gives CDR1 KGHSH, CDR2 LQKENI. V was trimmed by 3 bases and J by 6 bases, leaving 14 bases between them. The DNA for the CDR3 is TGTGCCAGCTCACCGGGTGTGGGTGGGCCTGAAGCTTTCTTT. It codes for CASSPGVGGPEAFF.

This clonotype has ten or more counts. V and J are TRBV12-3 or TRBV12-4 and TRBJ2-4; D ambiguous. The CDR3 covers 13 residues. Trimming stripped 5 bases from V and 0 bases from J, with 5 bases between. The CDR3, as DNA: TGTGCCAGCAGTCCACTAGCCAAAAACATTCAGTACTTC. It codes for CASSPLAKNIQYF.

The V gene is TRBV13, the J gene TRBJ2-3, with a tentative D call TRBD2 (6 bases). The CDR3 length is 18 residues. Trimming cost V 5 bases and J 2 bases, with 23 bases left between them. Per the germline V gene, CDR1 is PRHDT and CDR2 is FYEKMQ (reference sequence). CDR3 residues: CASSPTEGTLRFTDTQYF. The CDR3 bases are TGTGCCAGCAGCCCGACGGAGGGGACCCTGCGTTTCACAGATACGCAGTATTTT. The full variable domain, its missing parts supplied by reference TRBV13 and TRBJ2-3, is AAGVIQSPRHLIKEKRETATLKCYPIPRHDTVYWYQQGPGQDPQFLISFYEKMQSDKGSIPDRFSAQQFSDYHSELNMSSLELGDSALYFCASSPTEGTLRFTDTQYFGPGTRLTVL.

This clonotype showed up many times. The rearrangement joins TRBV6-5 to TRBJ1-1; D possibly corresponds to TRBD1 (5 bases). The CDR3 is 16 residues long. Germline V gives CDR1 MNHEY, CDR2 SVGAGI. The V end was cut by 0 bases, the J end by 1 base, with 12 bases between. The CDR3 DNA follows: TGTGCCAGCAGTTACTCCCTACAGGCGTCGAACACTGAAGCTTTCTTT. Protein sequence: CASSYSLQASNTEAFF.

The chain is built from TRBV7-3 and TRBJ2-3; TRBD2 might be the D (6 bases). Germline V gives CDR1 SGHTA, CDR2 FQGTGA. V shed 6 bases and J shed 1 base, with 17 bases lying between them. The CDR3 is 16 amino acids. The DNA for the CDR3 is TGTGCCAGCAGATTAGGCCCTGGCGGGGGCACAGATACGCAGTATTTT. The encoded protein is CASRLGPGGGTDTQYF.

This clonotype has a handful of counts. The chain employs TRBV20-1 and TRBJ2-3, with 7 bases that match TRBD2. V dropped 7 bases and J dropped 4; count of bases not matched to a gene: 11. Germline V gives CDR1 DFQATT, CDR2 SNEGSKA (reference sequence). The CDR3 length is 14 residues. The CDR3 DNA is TGCAGTGGGCACGGGGGGTCCGACGCAGATACGCAGTATTTT. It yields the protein CSGHGGSDADTQYF.

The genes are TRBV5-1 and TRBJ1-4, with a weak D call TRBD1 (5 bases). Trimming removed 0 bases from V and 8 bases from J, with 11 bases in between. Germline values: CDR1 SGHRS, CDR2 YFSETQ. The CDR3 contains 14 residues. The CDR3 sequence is CASSLGRDREKLFF. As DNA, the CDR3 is TGCGCCAGCAGCTTGGGCAGGGATCGGGAAAAACTGTTTTTT.

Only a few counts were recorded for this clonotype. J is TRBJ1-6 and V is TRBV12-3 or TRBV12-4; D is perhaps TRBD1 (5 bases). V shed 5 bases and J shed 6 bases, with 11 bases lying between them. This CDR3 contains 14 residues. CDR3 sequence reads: CASSIGTVNSPLHF. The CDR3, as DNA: TGTGCCAGCAGTATAGGGACGGTTAATTCACCCCTCCACTTT.

CDR3: CASSKTPGFNEKLFF. In nucleotides, the CDR3 is TGTGCCAGCAGCAAAACACCGGGATTCAATGAAAAACTGTTTTTT. V gene TRBV21-1 combines with J gene TRBJ1-4; the listed D gene, TRBD1, was not tested against the DNA. TRBV21-1 is noted as a pseudogene. CDR3 length equals 15 residues.

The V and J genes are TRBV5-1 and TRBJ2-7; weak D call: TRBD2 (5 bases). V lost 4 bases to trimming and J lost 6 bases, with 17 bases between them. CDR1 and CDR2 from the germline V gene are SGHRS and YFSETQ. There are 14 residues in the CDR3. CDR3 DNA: TGCGCCAGCAGCAGCGGACTTCGGTCCCCCGAGCAGTACTTC. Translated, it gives CASSSGLRSPEQYF.

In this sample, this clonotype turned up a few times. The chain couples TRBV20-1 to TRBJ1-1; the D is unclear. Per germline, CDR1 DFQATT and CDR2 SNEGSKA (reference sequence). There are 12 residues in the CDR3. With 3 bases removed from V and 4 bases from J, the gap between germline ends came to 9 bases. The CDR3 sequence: CSARTSGTEAFF. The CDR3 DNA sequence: TGCAGTGCTAGGACTTCGGGCACTGAAGCTTTCTTT.

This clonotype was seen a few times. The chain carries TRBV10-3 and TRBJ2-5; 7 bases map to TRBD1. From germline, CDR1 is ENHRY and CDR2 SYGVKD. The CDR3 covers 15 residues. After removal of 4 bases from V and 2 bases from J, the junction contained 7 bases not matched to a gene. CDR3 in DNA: TGTGCCATCAGTGGCCGCGACAGGGAACAAGAGACCCAGTACTTC. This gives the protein CAISGRDREQETQYF.

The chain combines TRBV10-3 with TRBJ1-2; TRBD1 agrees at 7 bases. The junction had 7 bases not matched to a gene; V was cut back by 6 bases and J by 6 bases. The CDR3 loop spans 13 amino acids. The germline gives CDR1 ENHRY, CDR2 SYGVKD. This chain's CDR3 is CAIRAGQPDGYTF. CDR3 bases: TGTGCCATCAGGGCGGGACAGCCAGATGGCTACACCTTC.

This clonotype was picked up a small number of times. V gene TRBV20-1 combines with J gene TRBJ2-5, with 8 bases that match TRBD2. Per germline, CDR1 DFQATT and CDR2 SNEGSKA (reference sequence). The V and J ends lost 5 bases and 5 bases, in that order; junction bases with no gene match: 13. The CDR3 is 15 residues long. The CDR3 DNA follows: TGCAGTGCTGGACCCCAGCGGGGGCCAGGGGAGACCCAGTACTTC. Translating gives CSAGPQRGPGETQYF.